Many counts were recorded for the clone carrying this T cell receptor (beta chain). Its antigen is as yet unknown. Used for diagnoses were clinical symptoms, serum thyroxine and TRAb, thyroid ultrasound and orbital computed tomography. The study collected blood at first hyperthyroidism diagnosis, before any ophthalmopathy symptoms arose. The sample is drawn from a study of T cells in Graves' hyperthyroidism and ophthalmopathy. Study-wide context: Peripheral blood was collected at initial diagnosis, before any treatment. The study, taken as a whole, reports: Stable hyperthyroidism was separated from ophthalmopathy by a model based on 13 V-J features.

Germline CDR1 ENHRY, CDR2 SYGVKD. Losses at the gene ends were 9 bases for V and 3 bases for J; bases not matched to a gene: 16. CDR3 size: 17 residues. Regions amplified from RNA transcripts were the TCR beta CDR3 regions. HTBI primers were used for first-round RT-PCR of the TCR CDR3. In TCRdb, the multiplex PCR reads were re-called with MiXCR into one record per CDR3 protein. The sample carries fewer than 650,000 distinct CDR3 sequences, approximately 14% recorded once. V is TRBV10-3 and J is TRBJ1-1; TRBD1 agrees at 10 bases. Sequencing was done on a sample of blood. This TCR was recovered from a woman aged 25 to 39 with Graves' hyperthyroidism that later progressed to Graves' ophthalmopathy. The chain's CDR3 is CAITPGQGKGSDTEAFF. The CDR3 nucleotides read TGTGCCATTACCCCGGGACAGGGGAAGGGGTCGGACACTGAAGCTTTCTTT.